These 17 T cell receptor beta chains came from one sample sequenced in a study of blood T cell repertoires in COVID-19. TCRdb's copy holds only in-frame clones and misses some; the assay was immunoSEQ multiplex PCR. The top ten hold roughly 1.5% of the sample, which has some 150,000 clones, roughly 89% seen once. Sequencing input: peripheral blood. These TCRs come from a human donor in a cohort sampled during active COVID-19.

The V and J genes are TRBV2 and TRBJ1-1, with 9 bases aligning to TRBD1. Trimming took 8 bases from V and 3 from J; bases not matched to a gene: 10. Germline assignment: CDR1 SNHLY and CDR2 FYNNEI. CDR3 length: 15 amino acids. The CDR3 loop reads CASQGYRGRDTEAFF. CDR3 coding DNA: TGTGCCAGCCAAGGATACAGGGGGCGCGACACTGAAGCTTTCTTT.

The rearrangement links TRBV21-1 to TRBJ2-2; TRBD1, as called in the table, went unchecked against the DNA. TRBV21-1 is listed as a pseudogene. There are 21 residues in the CDR3. CDR3 loop: CASSKEIPLPGQGPKTGELFF. CDR3 sequence (DNA): TGTGCCAGCAGCAAAGAAATCCCCCTTCCGGGACAGGGGCCAAAGACCGGGGAGCTGTTTTTT.

This clone turned up a few times. The J gene is TRBJ2-2, the V gene TRBV21-1; the table's TRBD1 call for D was not verified on the DNA. TRBV21-1 is flagged as a pseudogene. The length of the CDR3 is 16 residues. CDR3 residues: CASSPTAGTGSGELFF. CDR3 bases: TGTGCCAGCAGCCCCACGGCGGGGACAGGGTCCGGGGAGCTGTTTTTT.

The V gene is TRBV6-5, the J gene TRBJ2-5; TRBD1 matches at 7 bases. The germline CDR1 and CDR2 sequences are MNHEY and SVGAGI. This CDR3 has 14 amino acids. J was trimmed by 5 bases and V by 4 bases; bases with no gene match: 7. CDR3 residues: CASSSDRVWETQYF. CDR3 sequence (DNA): TGTGCCAGCAGTTCCGACAGGGTGTGGGAGACCCAGTACTTC.

The CDR3 region is CASSPPTGQPQHF. CDR3 in DNA: TGTGCCAGCAGCCCGCCGACAGGCCAGCCCCAGCATTTT. The chain joins TRBV7-2 to TRBJ1-5, with D possibly being TRBD1 (6 bases). The germline V gene encodes CDR1 SGHTA and CDR2 FQGNSA. This CDR3 is built from 13 residues. V was pared by 5 bases and J by 7 bases, with 12 bases between.

The chain has TRBV19 and TRBJ1-2; TRBD1 matches 9 bases. The V gene end was trimmed by 7 bases and the J gene end by 7 bases; junction bases not matched to a gene: 13. CDR1 and CDR2 from the germline V gene are LNHDA and SQIVND (reference sequence). The CDR3 runs to 15 residues. The CDR3 sequence: CASTQEQGAISGYTF. As DNA, the CDR3 is TGTGCCAGTACCCAAGAACAGGGGGCTATTAGTGGCTACACCTTC. Filled out from reference TRBV19 and TRBJ1-2, the complete variable domain reads DGGITQSPKYLFRKEGQNVTLSCEQNLNHDAMYWYRQDPGQGLRLIYYSQIVNDFQKGDIAEGYSVSREKKESFPLTVTSAQKNPTAFYLCASTQEQGAISGYTFGSGTRLTVV.

The V call is TRBV18, the J call TRBJ1-1; 8 bases align to TRBD1. In germline, CDR1 is KGHSH, CDR2 LQKENI. This CDR3 is built from 19 residues. Unmatched junction bases numbered 21, after V lost 5 bases and J lost 4 bases. The CDR3 bases are TGTGCCAGCTCATTCTCCCAAGGACAGGGAATGGGAAGTGGCACTGAAGCTTTCTTT. Amino acids: CASSFSQGQGMGSGTEAFF.

The chain has TRBV12-3 or TRBV12-4 and TRBJ1-4, with D maybe TRBD1 (5 bases). V was pared by 6 bases and J by 5 bases, with 10 bases between. This CDR3 region has 13 residues. This CDR3 is CASSPGLNEKLFF. CDR3 nucleotide sequence: TGTGCCAGCAGCCCAGGGTTGAATGAAAAACTGTTTTTT.

J is TRBJ1-5 and V is TRBV6-5; TRBD1 agrees at 7 bases. V lost 7 bases to trimming and J lost 4 bases; unmatched junction nucleotides: 10. Germline V gene sequence: CDR1 MNHEY, CDR2 SVGAGI. CDR3 length: 15 residues. DNA for the CDR3: TGTGCCAGCATTACGATACAGGGGTGGAATCAGCCCCAGCATTTT. This translates into CASITIQGWNQPQHF.

In DNA form, the CDR3 reads TGTGCCAGCAGCGGACAGGGGTGGACTGAAGCTTTCTTT. Translation: CASSGQGWTEAFF. V usage is TRBV11-2 and J usage is TRBJ1-1; 9 nucleotides agree with TRBD1. V lost 5 bases, J lost 5 bases, and 3 bases stayed unmatched. The germline V gene encodes CDR1 SGHAT and CDR2 FQNNGV. The CDR3 is 13 amino acids. The full variable domain, its missing parts supplied by reference TRBV11-2 and TRBJ1-1, is EAGVAQSPRYKIIEKRQSVAFWCNPISGHATLYWYQQILGQGPKLLIQFQNNGVVDDSQLPKDRFSAERLKGVDSTLKIQPAKLEDSAVYLCASSGQGWTEAFFGQGTRLTVV.

This chain uses TRBV5-1 with TRBJ2-6, with D possibly TRBD1 on 6 matching bases. The CDR3 loop spans 17 amino acids. CDR1 and CDR2 (germline): SGHRS, YFSETQ. Trimming pared 4 bases from V and 4 bases from J, leaving 18 bases between. This CDR3 reads CASSPYRESGGANVLTF. CDR3 nucleotides: TGCGCCAGCAGCCCGTACAGGGAGTCGGGCGGGGCCAACGTCCTGACTTTC.

The chain couples TRBV10-3 to TRBJ2-5; TRBD2 agrees at 7 bases. Germline V gene lookup returns CDR1 ENHRY and CDR2 SYGVKD. CDR3 size: 13 residues. Trimming took 4 bases from V and 5 from J; bases not matched to a gene: 4. The DNA of the CDR3 is TGTGCCATCAGTGGTAGAGCGGGGGAGACCCAGTACTTC. This sequence encodes CAISGRAGETQYF.

The chain uses TRBV4-3 and TRBJ1-1; possible D gene TRBD1, 6 bases. The CDR3 sequence is 16 residues long. Between the trimmed V and J ends, which lost 0 bases and 6 bases, there was a span of 17 bases. Germline values: CDR1 LGHNA, CDR2 YSLEER. The CDR3: CASSQDPPGRGAEAFF. The CDR3 bases are TGCGCCAGCAGCCAAGATCCACCCGGCAGGGGCGCTGAAGCTTTCTTT.

The rearrangement joins TRBV7-9 to TRBJ1-2; 10 bases match TRBD1. The CDR3 covers 16 residues. J lost 4 bases, V lost 4 bases, and 9 bases had no gene match. Germline CDR1 reads SEHNR; CDR2 reads FQNEAQ (reference sequence). CDR3 in amino acids: CASSSSGTGVFYGYTF. As DNA, the CDR3 is TGTGCCAGCAGCTCCTCCGGGACAGGGGTATTCTATGGCTACACCTTC.

This rearrangement joins TRBV7-9 to TRBJ1-2; TRBD1 might be the D (6 bases). The length of the CDR3 is 15 residues. CDR1 is SEHNR and CDR2 is FQNEAQ in the germline V gene (reference sequence). Trimming shortened V by 2 bases and J by 4 bases, and 14 bases separated the two germline ends. CDR3: CASSLSHRDPYGYTF. CDR3 in DNA: TGTGCCAGCAGCTTATCGCACAGGGATCCCTATGGCTACACCTTC.

The chain recombines TRBV9 with TRBJ2-4, with a possible D match to TRBD2 (5 bases). V was trimmed by 3 bases and J by 0 bases, leaving 16 bases between them. The CDR3 is 17 amino acids. CDR1 is SGDLS, CDR2 YYNGEE, per germline. The CDR3 loop reads CASSASVHGLAKNIQYF. Written as DNA, the CDR3 is TGTGCCAGCAGCGCGAGTGTGCACGGACTAGCCAAAAACATTCAGTACTTC.

The chain employs TRBV2 and TRBJ2-3, with TRBD1 identical over 9 bases. The CDR3 is 14 amino acids. Germline V CDR1 and CDR2: SNHLY, FYNNEI. Trimming cost V 7 bases and J 4 bases; bases outside gene matches: 6. The CDR3 coding sequence is TGTGCCAGCATCCCTGGGACAGGGTCAGATACGCAGTATTTT. Its translation is CASIPGTGSDTQYF.